The entry below gives a single T cell receptor (beta chain) sequence along with its context. As handled by the study authors: From reference gene primer amplification, estimates of nucleated cell counts were derived. Clones were sequenced by immunoSEQ multiplex PCR, and TCRdb holds only the in-frame ones, with some missing. The V and J calls and clone size come from that table; D and trimming were worked out from the DNA. The table has under 100,000 clones, around 90% seen once. The entry originates in a study of blood T cell repertoires in COVID-19. The wider study: The United States, Italy and Spain supplied acute and convalescent COVID-19 samples. T cells, B-cell-depleted T cells, or PBMCs supplied cDNA or gDNA.

The V gene's germline CDR1 is LGHDT and CDR2 YNNKEL (reference sequence). Trimming removed 1 base from V and 0 bases from J, with 21 bases in between. This CDR3 comprises 19 residues. The specimen sequenced was peripheral blood. This clonotype was obtained from a man aged 30 to 45 with acute or convalescent COVID-19. The chain employs TRBV3-1 (or the pseudogene TRBV3-2) and TRBJ1-1; D remains ambiguous. The CDR3 is CASSQVYLRENPMNTEAFF. CDR3 DNA sequence: TGTGCCAGCAGCCAAGTTTACTTGCGGGAAAACCCCATGAACACTGAAGCTTTCTTT.